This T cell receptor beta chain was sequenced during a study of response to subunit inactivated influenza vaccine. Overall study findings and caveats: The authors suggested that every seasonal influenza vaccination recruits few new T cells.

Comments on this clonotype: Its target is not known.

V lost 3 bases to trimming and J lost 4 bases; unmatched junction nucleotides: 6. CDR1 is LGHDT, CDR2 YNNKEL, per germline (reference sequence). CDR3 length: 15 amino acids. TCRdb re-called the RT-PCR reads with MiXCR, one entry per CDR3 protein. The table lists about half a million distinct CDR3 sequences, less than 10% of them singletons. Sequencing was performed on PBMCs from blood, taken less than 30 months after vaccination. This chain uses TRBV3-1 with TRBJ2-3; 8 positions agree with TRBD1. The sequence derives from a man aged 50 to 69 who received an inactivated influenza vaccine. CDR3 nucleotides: TGTGCCAGCAGCCACCACGACAGGGGTCCAGATACGCAGTATTTT. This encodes CASSHHDRGPDTQYF.